This entry is about one T cell receptor (beta chain). The CDR3 sequence is 14 residues long. The germline V gene encodes CDR1 SGDLS and CDR2 YYNGEE. V lost 3 bases and J 7 bases, leaving 14 bases between the germline ends. This sample is part of a study of T-cell reconstitution after alpha-beta-depleted transplantation in children. During its preparation, the TCRbeta library received unique molecular identifiers. Via MiXCR, TCRdb re-called the PCR reads, giving one row per CDR3 protein. Here the sample spans 400,000 to 500,000 distinct CDR3 sequences, around 9.9% being singletons. J is TRBJ2-4 and V is TRBV9; TRBD2 might be the D (5 bases). Here the sequenced sample was PBMCs from the stem cell graft donor, taken from the stem cell graft. This clonotype was obtained from a human donor who donated a stem cell graft to a child with acute myeloid leukemia. The CDR3 sequence is CASSAFQEENIQYF. The CDR3 nucleotides read TGTGCCAGCAGCGCCTTCCAGGAGGAGAACATTCAGTACTTC. Using reference TRBV9 and TRBJ2-4 for the parts outside the CDR3, the full variable domain is DSGVTQTPKHLITATGQRVTLRCSPRSGDLSVYWYQQSLDQGLQFLIQYYNGEERAKGNILERFSAQQFPDLHSELNLSSLELGDSALYFCASSAFQEENIQYFGAGTRLSVL.